The 26 T cell receptor beta chains presented below share a single source sample, sequenced in a study of beta chain features in type 1 diabetes. Findings and limits, study-wide: Shortening of TCRB CDR3s, moderate but significant, appeared in all four CD4+ subsets of Type 1 diabetes patients.

These TCRs' antigens remain unknown. Every bit of the isolated RNA underwent reverse transcription, so sequencing read expressed TCRB transcripts. Libraries were prepared by immunoSEQ multiplex PCR; TCRdb keeps only in-frame clonotypes and omits some of them. Of 300,000 to 400,000 clones in the sample, 8.5% to 10% were seen once. Sample: central memory CD4+ T cells from blood. Receptors originate from a man aged 25-45 years with type 1 diabetes.

The table lists this clone with a few counts. The V gene is TRBV6-5, the J gene TRBJ2-7, with TRBD2 as a possible D gene (5 bases). The CDR3 has 14 residues. Between the trimmed V and J ends, which lost 6 bases and 3 bases, there was a span of 15 bases. Germline values: CDR1 MNHEY, CDR2 SVGAGI. The CDR3 DNA reads as TGTGCCAGCAGCCCTACTAGAGACCACTACGAGCAGTACTTC. Protein: CASSPTRDHYEQYF.

This clone was seen only a few times. The chain couples TRBV7-2 to TRBJ2-1; 9 bases match TRBD2. Germline assignment: CDR1 SGHTA and CDR2 FQGNSA. Trimming cost V 5 bases and J 9 bases; bases outside gene matches: 20. This CDR3 is 18 amino acids long. Written as DNA, the CDR3 is TGTGCCAGCAGCCAAACCTCTTCGCGGGAGGGCCCGAGGGGTGAGCAGTTCTTC. This translates into CASSQTSSREGPRGEQFF.

The gene calls are TRBV5-4 and TRBJ2-6; D is perhaps TRBD1 (5 bases). The V gene lost 4 bases and the J gene lost 1 base, with 12 bases spanning the gap. This CDR3 region has 16 residues. Per germline, CDR1 SGHNT and CDR2 YYREEE (reference sequence). The CDR3 is CASSLGQGSGANVLTF. Here the CDR3 DNA reads TGTGCCAGCAGCCTCGGGCAGGGATCTGGGGCCAACGTCCTGACTTTC. The whole variable domain, remainder taken from reference TRBV5-4 and TRBJ2-6, is ETGVTQSPTHLIKTRGQQVTLRCSSQSGHNTVSWYQQALGQGPQFIFQYYREEENGRGNFPPRFSGLQFPNYSSELNVNALELDDSALYLCASSLGQGSGANVLTFGAGSRLTVL.

This clone appeared a few times. The V gene is TRBV18, the J gene TRBJ2-2; D not certain. The CDR3 covers 13 residues. The germline V gene encodes CDR1 KGHSH and CDR2 LQKENI. Trimming shortened V by 6 bases and J by 5 bases, and 10 bases separated the two germline ends. The CDR3 DNA reads TGTGCCAGCTCGGCAAGCCAGACCGGGGAGCTGTTTTTT. Translating it yields CASSASQTGELFF.

This clone appeared a few times. The genes are TRBV5-5 and TRBJ2-5; a weak D match, TRBD1 (5 bases). The CDR3 is 14 residues long. Trimming shortened V by 0 bases and J by 7 bases, and 13 bases separated the two germline ends. Germline lookup yields CDR1 SGHKS and CDR2 YYEKEE (reference sequence). The CDR3 region has the DNA TGTGCCAGCAGCTTGGGCAGGGTAATCGGGACCCAGTACTTC. Translated, it gives CASSLGRVIGTQYF. Filled out from reference TRBV5-5 and TRBJ2-5, the complete variable domain reads DAGVTQSPTHLIKTRGQQVTLRCSPISGHKSVSWYQQVLGQGPQFIFQYYEKEERGRGNFPDRFSARQFPNYSSELNVNALLLGDSALYLCASSLGRVIGTQYFGPGTRLLVL.

This clone was observed a handful of times. CDR3: CASSTYTLGQPQHF. The CDR3 DNA is TGTGCCAGTAGTACCTACACCCTAGGTCAGCCCCAGCATTTT. The V gene is TRBV19, the J gene TRBJ1-5; the D is unclear. The CDR3 covers 14 residues. V lost 4 bases to trimming and J lost 6 bases, with 13 bases between them. Germline values: CDR1 LNHDA, CDR2 SQIVND (reference sequence).

A note on this clone: This same CDR3 is encoded by further DNA sequences in the sample. Here the CDR3 DNA reads TGTGCCAGCAGTCGCTATGGCTACACCTTC. It specifies CASSRYGYTF. The V gene is TRBV28, the J gene TRBJ1-2; D not certain. V dropped 5 bases and J dropped 4 bases, with 2 bases sitting between them. The germline V gene encodes CDR1 MDHEN and CDR2 SYDVKM. The CDR3 totals 10 residues.

The V gene is TRBV6-6, the J gene TRBJ1-5; unclear D gene. Germline V gives CDR1 MNHNY, CDR2 SVGAGI (reference sequence). The V end was cut by 0 bases, the J end by 4 bases, with 7 bases between. This CDR3 has 14 residues. DNA for the CDR3: TGTGCCAGCAGTTACTCTGGTAATAATCAGCCCCAGCATTTT. Residues: CASSYSGNNQPQHF.

This chain uses TRBV18 with TRBJ1-3; D gene uncertain. The CDR3 has 16 amino acids. Trimming pared 1 base from V and 1 base from J, leaving 11 bases between. CDR1 is KGHSH, CDR2 LQKENI, per germline. As DNA, the CDR3 is TGTGCCAGCTCACCACGAAGGACGGTGTCTGGAAACACCATATATTTT. Protein: CASSPRRTVSGNTIYF.

This clone was observed many times. V usage is TRBV7-9 and J usage is TRBJ2-1, with 7 bases that match TRBD1. From germline, CDR1 is SEHNR and CDR2 FQNEAQ (reference sequence). CDR3 length equals 14 residues. With 5 bases clipped from V and 6 bases from J, the junction kept 7 bases outside the gene matches. The CDR3 here is CASSPSGQSNEQFF. The CDR3 DNA reads TGTGCCAGCAGCCCTTCGGGACAGTCCAATGAGCAGTTCTTC.

The chain employs TRBV6-1 and TRBJ1-2; D unresolved. The CDR3 has 15 residues. Germline V gives CDR1 MNHNS, CDR2 SASEGT. With 6 bases removed from V and 4 bases from J, the gap between germline ends came to 18 bases. The CDR3 coding sequence is TGTGCCAGCAGGGATATGGCGGCGGCTTTCTATGGCTACACCTTC. This codes for CASRDMAAAFYGYTF.

V is TRBV6-5 and J is TRBJ2-5, with 12 bases that match TRBD2. The J call may be mistaken, given a closer DNA end match to TRBJ2-7. The CDR3 contains 13 residues. Germline assignment: CDR1 MNHEY and CDR2 SVGAGI. This chain's CDR3 is CASRRLAGDEQYF. CDR3 nucleotide sequence: TGTGCCAGCAGAAGACTAGCGGGAGACGAGCAGTACTTC.

This clone was counted once. Sequence at one end of the junction differs from germline and may be a read error. This chain connects TRBV9 to TRBJ1-4; maybe TRBD1 (6 bases). CDR3 length equals 15 residues. Germline V gives CDR1 SGDLS, CDR2 YYNGEE. CDR3 nucleotides: TGTGCCAGCAGCCCCCGGACAGAAACTGATGAAAAACTGTTTTTT. Translating gives CASSPRTETDEKLFF. Supplemented by reference TRBV9 and TRBJ1-4, the full variable domain reads DSGVTQTPKHLITATGQRVTLRCSPRSGDLSVYWYQQSLDQGLQFLIQYYNGEERAKGNILERFSAQQFPDLHSELNLSSLELGDSALYFCASSPRTETDEKLFFGSGTQLSVL.

The chain uses TRBV6-1 and TRBJ2-3; no reliable D call. Germline assignment: CDR1 MNHNS and CDR2 SASEGT. V dropped 5 bases and J dropped 4 bases, with 7 bases sitting between them. CDR3 length: 12 residues. CDR3 bases: TGTGCCAGCAGTCCCGAGTCAGATACGCAGTATTTT. Translating it yields CASSPESDTQYF.

This chain uses TRBV27 with TRBJ1-2; a possible D gene is TRBD1 (6 bases). V shed 2 bases and J shed 0 bases, with 13 bases lying between them. This CDR3 is built from 16 residues. The germline V gene has CDR1 MNHEY and CDR2 SMNVEV (reference sequence). The CDR3 nucleotides read TGTGCCAGCAGTTTAAGGTTTACAGGGACTAACTATGGCTACACCTTC. Translation gives CASSLRFTGTNYGYTF.

This clone turned up a few times. The genes are TRBV4-2 and TRBJ2-5; D remains unclear. This CDR3 has 14 residues. V dropped 0 bases and J dropped 4 bases, with 9 bases sitting between them. Looked up from germline, CDR1 is LGHNA and CDR2 is YNFKEQ. CDR3 amino acids: CASSQDQIGETQYF. CDR3 nucleotides: TGTGCCAGCAGCCAAGACCAGATCGGAGAGACCCAGTACTTC.

V usage is TRBV5-1 and J usage is TRBJ2-7; 14 bases align to TRBD2. CDR1 and CDR2 (germline): SGHRS, YFSETQ. V lost 4 bases and J lost 6; bases outside the gene matches: 9. The CDR3 extends over 16 amino acids. CDR3 sequence: CASSATAGLAGAEQYF. The CDR3 DNA reads as TGCGCCAGCAGCGCCACCGCGGGACTAGCGGGAGCCGAGCAGTACTTC. The entire variable domain, with the rest obtained from reference TRBV5-1 and TRBJ2-7, is as follows: KAGVTQTPRYLIKTRGQQVTLSCSPISGHRSVSWYQQTPGQGLQFLFEYFSETQRNKGNFPGRFSGRQFSNSRSEMNVSTLELGDSALYLCASSATAGLAGAEQYFGPGTRLTVT.

The chain is built from TRBV19 and TRBJ2-1, with 7 bases that match TRBD1. This CDR3 has 17 residues. The trim removed 0 bases at V and 4 bases at J, leaving 9 bases unmatched. CDR1 is LNHDA and CDR2 is SQIVND in the germline V gene (reference sequence). In DNA form, the CDR3 reads TGTGCCAGTAGTATAGACGGCCGGGACAGTCCATACAATGAGCAGTTCTTC. Its protein product is CASSIDGRDSPYNEQFF.

The CDR3 DNA is TGTGCCAGCAGTTCCCCAAGCGGGGGGAACACTGAAGCTTTCTTT. The encoded protein is CASSSPSGGNTEAFF. The chain links TRBV5-6 to TRBJ1-1; possible D gene TRBD1, 5 bases. Germline V gene lookup returns CDR1 SGHDT and CDR2 YYEEEE. This CDR3 is 15 amino acids long. Trimming pared 5 bases from V and 1 base from J, leaving 15 bases between.

The rearrangement links TRBV28 to TRBJ2-7; 10 bases map to TRBD1. This CDR3 is 17 amino acids long. The V segment lost 4 bases and the J segment 2 bases; nucleotides outside the gene matches: 11. Germline-derived CDR1 and CDR2 are MDHEN and SYDVKM. For the CDR3, the DNA is TGTGCCAGCAGTTCGTTCCCGGGACAGGGGATAGCCTACGAGCAGTACTTC. This translates into CASSSFPGQGIAYEQYF.

The CDR3 bases are TGTGCCAGCAGTTACTCGAGGCAGTCCTCCTCCTACGAGCAGTACTTC. Translating it yields CASSYSRQSSSYEQYF. V is TRBV6-5 and J is TRBJ2-7; D call uncertain. Trimming shortened V by 0 bases and J by 0 bases, and 12 bases separated the two germline ends. The CDR3 sequence is 16 residues long. Germline loops: CDR1 MNHEY, CDR2 SVGAGI.

The chain employs TRBV5-4 and TRBJ2-2, with a weak D call TRBD1 (5 bases). The V and J ends lost 4 bases and 1 base respectively, with 14 bases between them. CDR3 length equals 16 residues. Germline CDR1 and CDR2: SGHNT and YYREEE (reference sequence). The CDR3, as DNA: TGTGCCAGCAGCCTATTTGGCAGGGAGAACACCGGGGAGCTGTTTTTT. Translating gives CASSLFGRENTGELFF.

This chain links TRBV7-6 with TRBJ2-1; TRBD1 aligns across 7 bases. V gave up 3 bases and J gave up 7 bases; unmatched junction bases: 3. CDR3 length: 13 residues. The V gene's germline CDR1 is SGHVS and CDR2 FNYEAQ. The CDR3: CASSFLQGNEQFF. CDR3 sequence (DNA): TGTGCCAGCAGCTTTTTACAGGGGAATGAGCAGTTCTTC.

The chain employs TRBV19 and TRBJ1-1; 12 bases are shared with TRBD1. The CDR3 extends over 14 amino acids. The germline CDR1 and CDR2 sequences are LNHDA and SQIVND (reference sequence). V shed 5 bases, J shed 7 bases, and the junction held 5 bases outside the gene matches. The CDR3 DNA is TGTGCCAGTAGTTGGGACAGGGGGCTTAGTGAAGCTTTCTTT. Protein sequence: CASSWDRGLSEAFF.

The gene calls are TRBV4-1 and TRBJ2-3, with TRBD2 identical over 8 bases. CDR3 length: 18 amino acids. Per germline, CDR1 MGHRA and CDR2 YSYEKL. Germline trimming cut 1 base from V and 3 bases from J; bases unmatched to any gene: 12. CDR3 coding DNA: TGCGCCAGCAGCCAAGTCCAATCAGGAGCGGGAGCTACAGATACGCAGTATTTT. Translation: CASSQVQSGAGATDTQYF.

The CDR3 DNA follows: TGTGCCAGCAGTTTGGGGGGTTATAGCAATCAGCCCCAGCATTTT. It encodes CASSLGGYSNQPQHF. The V and J genes are TRBV27 and TRBJ1-5, with D possibly TRBD1 on 5 matching bases. The germline V gene encodes CDR1 MNHEY and CDR2 SMNVEV (reference sequence). The CDR3 sequence is 15 residues long. The ends were cut back, 3 bases at V and 0 bases at J, with 9 bases in the middle.